These T cell receptor beta chains were read from a single sample in a study of Ad26.COV2.S vaccination and SARS-CoV-2 variants. Using immunoSEQ multiplex PCR, the repertoire was profiled, and TCRdb retains in-frame clones only, with some absent. The table lists roughly 300,000 clones, around nine tenths of them singletons. Specimen: peripheral blood, collected in a trial of Ad26.COV2.S vaccine versus placebo. These TCRs come from a person between 18 and 59 years old who received the Ad26.COV2.S COVID-19 vaccine or a placebo. CDR3s leave out the opening cysteine and the closing phenylalanine or tryptophan. Part of the rows lack a size; the others show once, few, many or a class for expanded clones.

clone size,V gene,CDR3 protein
.,TRBV7-9,ASSLARTGNEKLF
.,TRBV7-8,ASSSEGARYTGELF
.,TRBV7-8,ASSLSRLGEQY
.,TRBV28,ASTAVNQPQH
.,TRBV4-1,ASSREDLGGYT
.,TRBV28,ASSLGGWRTSGTTKGGDEQF
.,TRBV27,ASSSVYNEQF
.,TRBV28,ASSLVGDPAKNIQY
.,TRBV25-1,ASSELAGGLNEQF
.,TRBV12-3/TRBV12-4,ASSLTEKNIQY
.,TRBV3-1/TRBV3-2,ASGDRGYGYT
.,TRBV6-2/TRBV6-3,ASSPPSSGAEQY
.,TRBV7-2,ASSPNQGWYGYT
.,TRBV27,ASSLRPDRALSQPQH
.,TRBV7-6,ASSLGNTQY
.,TRBV24-1,ATSEGGGYGYT
.,TRBV30,AWTHVGYGYT
.,TRBV5-6,ASSFWLSGTGRGYT
.,TRBV10-3,AISERWRYGYT
.,TRBV5-1,ASSSDTSGRAGYEQY
.,TRBV5-5,ASSLELGKQY
.,TRBV19,ASSIGSGANVLT
.,TRBV5-4,AGFDGKHEAF
.,TRBV28,ASSHRTSRFLGNEQF
.,TRBV3-1/TRBV3-2,ASSPQTVYNEQF
.,TRBV12-3/TRBV12-4,ASSFGTEAF
.,TRBV28,ASRTGVSAYGYT
.,TRBV19,ATQAGAGALEQY
.,TRBV6-2/TRBV6-3,ASSRTYEQY
.,TRBV7-7,ASSLGTGYTDTQY
.,TRBV28,ASTRLATNTDTQY
.,TRBV18,ASSPTGQGRQPQH
.,TRBV5-1,ASSSPESGNTIY
.,TRBV5-3,ARFQGSGANVLT
.,TRBV9,ASSVGWGLNTEAF
.,TRBV7-8,ASSLVRENIQY
.,TRBV19,ATRRDSSFDTQY
.,TRBV3-1/TRBV3-2,ASSQTPADRDTEAF
.,TRBV24-1,ATSDRQGDEQY
.,TRBV5-8,ASSLSRGISNQPQH
.,TRBV3-1/TRBV3-2,ASSQGLPTSGANVLT
.,TRBV2,ASMGQESSVEQF
.,TRBV3-1/TRBV3-2,ASSQRQQNEKLF
once,TRBV7-2,ASSLALAGSYNEQF
.,TRBV6-2/TRBV6-3,ASSSPSNIQY
once,TRBV30,AWSVVGGSTDTQY
.,TRBV4-1,ASSRTGGDQPQH
.,TRBV19,ASSIASRPQH
.,TRBV4-3,ASSQEARAGEQF
.,TRBV11-2,ASSLERGANEKLF
few,TRBV6-5,AIGTSLTYEQY
once,TRBV5-1,ASSPQRYNEQF
.,TRBV6-2/TRBV6-3,ASSYGTSGANEQF
.,TRBV7-2,ASSLGSQNYGYT
.,TRBV19,ASISGNQPQH
.,TRBV15,ATSRDRTPGGDTQY
once,TRBV9,ASSQGDGGEAF
once,TRBV18,ASSPQGALAYEQY
.,TRBV7-9,ASSPGSGGGAADTGELF